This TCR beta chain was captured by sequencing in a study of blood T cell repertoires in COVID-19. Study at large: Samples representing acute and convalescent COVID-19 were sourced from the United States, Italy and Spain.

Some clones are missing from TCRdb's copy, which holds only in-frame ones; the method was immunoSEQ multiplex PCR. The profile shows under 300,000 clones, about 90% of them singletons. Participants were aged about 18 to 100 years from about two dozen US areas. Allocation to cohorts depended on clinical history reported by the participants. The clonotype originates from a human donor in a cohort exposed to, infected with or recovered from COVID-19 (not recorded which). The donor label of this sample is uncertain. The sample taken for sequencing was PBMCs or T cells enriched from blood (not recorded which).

CDR3 in DNA: TGTGCCAGAAGCGAGGGACAGCTTGAAGCTTTCTTT. Its protein product is CARSEGQLEAFF. This chain uses TRBV5-3 with TRBJ1-1, with TRBD1 identical over 7 bases. TRBV5-3 is an ORF, and what it does is uncertain. The CDR3 sequence is 12 residues long. Unmatched junction bases numbered 4, after V lost 4 bases and J lost 7 bases.